These T cell receptor beta chains were read from a single sample in a study of blood T cell repertoires in COVID-19. Sequencing was performed with immunoSEQ multiplex PCR; in TCRdb, only in-frame clones are kept and a portion is missing. The sample holds around 150,000 clones; approximately 80% are singletons and the top ten take roughly 9.8%. The sequencing sample was made of peripheral blood. These receptors originate from a man in his 60s who had recovered from COVID-19. Both conserved end residues are part of each CDR3. A D gene is named only where the DNA matches it firmly. Only part of the rows carry a size: once, few, many, or a class if the clone is expanded.

d_call	j_call	v_call	clone_size	cdr3_aa	cdr3_nt
TRBD1	TRBJ2-2	TRBV11-3	NA	CASSFRQGKAGELFF	TGTGCCAGCAGCTTTCGACAGGGGAAGGCCGGGGAGCTGTTTTTT
TRBD2	TRBJ2-7	TRBV5-4	NA	CASSPGGGLAGYEQYF	TGTGCCAGCAGCCCCGGTGGGGGACTAGCGGGATACGAGCAGTACTTC
NA	TRBJ2-6	TRBV4-3	NA	CASSQDGGTGANVLTF	TGCGCCAGCAGCCAAGATGGAGGTACTGGGGCCAACGTCCTGACTTTC
NA	TRBJ1-2	TRBV27	NA	CASSSGGQNYGYTF	TGTGCCAGCAGTTCTGGGGGACAAAACTATGGCTACACCTTC
NA	TRBJ1-2	TRBV10-3	NA	CAISESTARAGYGYTF	TGTGCCATCAGTGAGTCGACGGCGCGGGCGGGATATGGCTACACCTTC
TRBD1	TRBJ1-3	TRBV7-9	NA	CASRRQGATPGNTIYF	TGTGCCAGCAGACGACAGGGGGCAACTCCCGGAAACACCATATATTTT
NA	TRBJ1-3	TRBV5-1	few	CASSSAGGFLGNTIYF	TGCGCCAGCAGCTCGGCGGGAGGGTTTTTGGGAAACACCATATATTTT
TRBD1	TRBJ2-7	TRBV28	NA	CASRRTGTGYEQYF	TGTGCCAGCAGACGGACCGGGACAGGCTACGAGCAGTACTTC
TRBD1	TRBJ2-1	TRBV2	few	CASSEGQGAYNEQFF	TGTGCCAGCAGTGAAGGTCAGGGGGCTTACAATGAGCAGTTCTTC
NA	TRBJ1-4	TRBV6-2/TRBV6-3	many	CASSYGQGEASEKLFF	TGTGCCAGCAGTTACGGGCAGGGCGAGGCAAGTGAAAAACTGTTTTTT
NA	TRBJ2-2	TRBV30	NA	CAWSGLVAGELFF	TGTGCCTGGAGTGGACTAGTCGCCGGGGAGCTGTTTTTT
NA	TRBJ2-7	TRBV5-6	NA	CASSSLVGGLSYEQYF	TGTGCCAGCAGCTCCCTGGTCGGAGGTCTCTCCTACGAGCAGTACTTC
TRBD1	TRBJ2-1	TRBV5-1	NA	CASSLTAGGDEQFF	TGCGCCAGCAGCTTGACGGCAGGGGGCGATGAGCAGTTCTTC
TRBD2	TRBJ2-7	TRBV2	NA	CASSPGTSGFTEQYF	TGTGCCAGCAGTCCCGGGACTAGCGGCTTTACGGAGCAGTACTTC
NA	TRBJ2-1	TRBV18	once	CASSSRYEQFF	TGTGCCAGCTCAAGCAGGTATGAGCAGTTCTTC
TRBD1	TRBJ2-2	TRBV5-1	many	CASSYTGGAGDGELFF	TGCGCCAGCAGCTATACAGGGGGCGCGGGTGACGGGGAGCTGTTTTTT
NA	TRBJ2-2	TRBV30	NA	CAWSQQNTGELFF	TGTGCCTGGAGTCAACAGAACACCGGGGAGCTGTTTTTT
TRBD2	TRBJ2-1	TRBV7-9	NA	CASSSTSRKRGVGDEQFF	TGTGCCAGCAGTTCAACCTCTCGAAAGCGGGGGGTTGGGGATGAGCAGTTCTTC
NA	TRBJ2-7	TRBV19	few	CASSSGSYEQYF	TGTGCCAGTAGTTCAGGGTCGTACGAGCAGTACTTC
NA	TRBJ1-6	TRBV3-1/TRBV3-2	NA	CASSQQGAQYSPLHF	TGTGCCAGCAGCCAACAAGGAGCTCAGTATTCACCCCTCCACTTT